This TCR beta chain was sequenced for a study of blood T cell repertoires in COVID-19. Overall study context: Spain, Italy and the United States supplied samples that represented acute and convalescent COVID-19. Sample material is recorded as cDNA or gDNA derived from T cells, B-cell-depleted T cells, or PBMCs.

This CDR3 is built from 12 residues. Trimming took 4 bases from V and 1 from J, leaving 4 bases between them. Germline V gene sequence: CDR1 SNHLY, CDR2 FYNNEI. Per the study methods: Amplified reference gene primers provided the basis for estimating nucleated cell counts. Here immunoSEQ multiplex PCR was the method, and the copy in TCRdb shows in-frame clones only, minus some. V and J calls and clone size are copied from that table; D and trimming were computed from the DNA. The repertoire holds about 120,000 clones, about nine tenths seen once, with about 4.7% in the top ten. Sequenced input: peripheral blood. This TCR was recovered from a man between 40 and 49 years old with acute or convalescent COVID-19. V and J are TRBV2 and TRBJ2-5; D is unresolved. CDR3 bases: TGTGCCAGCAGTGCGGTCCAAGAGACCCAGTACTTC. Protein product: CASSAVQETQYF.